This is a list of T cell receptor beta chains from one sample in a study of blood T cell repertoires in COVID-19. Assay: immunoSEQ multiplex PCR; the TCRdb copy retains only in-frame clones and omits some. The sample records about 270,000 clones, approximately 89% being singletons. The sample consisted of PBMCs or T cells enriched from blood (not recorded which). The source of these receptors is a woman in her thirties or forties with acute COVID-19. The CDR3 runs from the conserved cysteine through the conserved F or W. The order of the fields is clone size, CDR3 length, D gene, J gene, V gene, CDR3 DNA, CDR3 protein. D genes are given only for firm matches. Clone size appears in some rows only: once, few, many, or a class for an expanded clone.

>NA|15|TRBD1|TRBJ2-5|TRBV5-1
TGCGCCAGCAGCTTGACAGGGGGAATTGAAGAGACCCAGTACTTC
CASSLTGGIEETQYF
>NA|15|TRBD2|TRBJ2-1|TRBV6-2/TRBV6-3
TGTGCCAGCAGTTACCCGAGTAGCGGGTGGCATGAGCAGTTCTTC
CASSYPSSGWHEQFF
>NA|14|NA|TRBJ1-2|TRBV27
TGTGCCAGCACACCCAGGGGTGGTAGAGATGGCTACACCTTC
CASTPRGGRDGYTF
>NA|16|NA|TRBJ2-7|TRBV30
TGTGCCTGGGGCACCAACACTGGGTACGGAGGGTCCGAGCAGTACTTC
CAWGTNTGYGGSEQYF
>NA|13|NA|TRBJ2-2|TRBV12-3/TRBV12-4
TGTGCCGTTCAAATACAGGGCCCCGGGGAGCTGTTTTTT
CAVQIQGPGELFF
>NA|15|TRBD1|TRBJ1-1|TRBV29-1
TGCAGCGTTGTTTGGACAGGGGCGGTCCGCACTGAAGCTTTCTTT
CSVVWTGAVRTEAFF
>NA|16|NA|TRBJ1-6|TRBV9
TGTGCCAGCAGCCCCCAAGGGGGAATTAACAATTCACCCCTCCACTTT
CASSPQGGINNSPLHF
>NA|15|TRBD1|TRBJ1-2|TRBV28
TGTGCCAGCAGTCAAAGGGACAGAGAATTATTGGGCTACACCTTC
CASSQRDRELLGYTF
>NA|16|TRBD1|TRBJ1-1|TRBV27
TGTGCCAGCAGTTTAATAGGGACAGTTGGGGGGACTGAAGCTTTCTTT
CASSLIGTVGGTEAFF
>NA|15|NA|TRBJ2-7|TRBV7-8
TGTGCCAGCAGCTTAGCGGGGGACACCGCCTACGAGCAGTACTTC
CASSLAGDTAYEQYF
>NA|16|NA|TRBJ2-1|TRBV27
TGTGCCAGCAGTATAATTAGCGCGAGGGCCTACAATGAGCAGTTCTTC
CASSIISARAYNEQFF
>NA|19|NA|TRBJ2-1|TRBV7-9
TGTGCCAGCACCCCATGGGGTAGCGGAAAGGGGAGCCCCTACAATGAGCAGTTCTTC
CASTPWGSGKGSPYNEQFF
>NA|14|NA|TRBJ2-3|TRBV10-2
TGCGCCACCACCCTGGGGGCGGCCACAGATACGCAGTATTTT
CATTLGAATDTQYF
>few|14|NA|TRBJ2-7|TRBV5-1
TGCGCCAGCAGCTTGGGCGGCGGGACCTACGAGCAGTACTTC
CASSLGGGTYEQYF
>NA|15|NA|TRBJ2-5|TRBV28
TGTGCCAGCACCATCCCCGGGAGTATGGCAGAGACCCAGTACTTC
CASTIPGSMAETQYF
>once|15|TRBD1|TRBJ1-4|TRBV6-5
TGTGCCAGCAGTTACTCGAACAGGGGGAATGAAAAACTGTTTTTT
CASSYSNRGNEKLFF
>NA|13|NA|TRBJ2-5|TRBV14
TGTGCCAGCAGCCGCGCCCTCGTGGAGACCCAGTACTTC
CASSRALVETQYF